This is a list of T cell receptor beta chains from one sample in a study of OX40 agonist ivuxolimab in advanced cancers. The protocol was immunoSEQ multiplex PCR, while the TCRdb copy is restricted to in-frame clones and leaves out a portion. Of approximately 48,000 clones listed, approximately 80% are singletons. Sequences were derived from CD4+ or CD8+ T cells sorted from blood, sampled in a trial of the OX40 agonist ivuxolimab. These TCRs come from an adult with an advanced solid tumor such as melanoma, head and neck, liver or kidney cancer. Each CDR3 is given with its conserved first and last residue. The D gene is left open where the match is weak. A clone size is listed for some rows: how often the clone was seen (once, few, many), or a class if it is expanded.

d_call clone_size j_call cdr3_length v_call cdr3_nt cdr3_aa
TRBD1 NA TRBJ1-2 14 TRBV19 TGTGCCAGTAGTATCCCGGGACAGGGTACGGGCTACACCTTC CASSIPGQGTGYTF
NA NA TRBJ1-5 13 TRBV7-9 TGTGCCAGCAGCTTACGGGGGGATCAGCCCCAGCATTTT CASSLRGDQPQHF
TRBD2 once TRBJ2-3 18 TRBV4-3 TGCGCCAGCAGCCAGGGGACTAGCGGGGCCTTGAGCACAGATACGCAGTATTTT CASSQGTSGALSTDTQYF
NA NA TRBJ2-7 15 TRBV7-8 TGTGCCAGCAGCTTAGTCGAGGCGGGGCTATACGAGCAGTACTTC CASSLVEAGLYEQYF
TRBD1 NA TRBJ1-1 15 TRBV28 TGTGCCCTATCCGACAGGGGAGGGCTGAACACTGAAGCTTTCTTT CALSDRGGLNTEAFF
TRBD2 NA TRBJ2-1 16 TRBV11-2 TGTGCCAGCAGCCCCCTAGCGGGAGGGCCTAGTAATGAGCAGTTCTTC CASSPLAGGPSNEQFF
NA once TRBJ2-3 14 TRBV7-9 TGTGCCAGCAGCTTAACTTTGAGCACAGATACGCAGTATTTT CASSLTLSTDTQYF
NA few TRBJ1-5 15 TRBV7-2 TGTGCCAGCAGTTCAAAAAGGGGTAGCAATCAGCCCCAGCATTTT CASSSKRGSNQPQHF
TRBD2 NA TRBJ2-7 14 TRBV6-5 TGTGCCAGCAGCCCGAGACTAGCGGCCTACGAGCAGTACTTC CASSPRLAAYEQYF
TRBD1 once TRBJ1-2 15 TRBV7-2 TGTGCCAGCAGCCGTCCCCGACAGGGGGTGTATGGCTACACCTTC CASSRPRQGVYGYTF
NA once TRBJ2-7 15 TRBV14 TGTGCCAGCAGCCTCCCCTCGGGGTTTACCTACGAGCAGTACTTC CASSLPSGFTYEQYF
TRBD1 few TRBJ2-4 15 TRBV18 TGTGCCAGCTCACCGGGACAGGGAGTAAAAAACATTCAGTACTTC CASSPGQGVKNIQYF
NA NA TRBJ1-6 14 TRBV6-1 TGTGCCAGCAGGGCATTGGGGAAGAATTCACCCCTCCACTTT CASRALGKNSPLHF
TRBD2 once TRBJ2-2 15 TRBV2 TGTGCCAGCAGTGCGGCGGGAGGCTACACCGGGGAGCTGTTTTTT CASSAAGGYTGELFF
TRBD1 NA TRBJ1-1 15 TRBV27 TGTGCCAGCAGCAAGACAGGGGCAAATAAGAATGAAGCTTTCTTT CASSKTGANKNEAFF
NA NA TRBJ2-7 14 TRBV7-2 TGTGCCAGCAGCTTAGCTCCGGAGCCCTACGAGCAGTACTTC CASSLAPEPYEQYF
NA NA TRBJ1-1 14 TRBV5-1 TGCGCCAGCAGCGCGGACAGTCCGAACACTGAAGCTTTCTTT CASSADSPNTEAFF
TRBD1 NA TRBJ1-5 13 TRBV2 TGTGCCAGCAGCCAGGACAGGGATCAGCCCCAGCATTTT CASSQDRDQPQHF
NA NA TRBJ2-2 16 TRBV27 TGTGCCAGCAGTTTATCGGGTCTCGCGAACACCGGGGAGCTGTTTTTT CASSLSGLANTGELFF
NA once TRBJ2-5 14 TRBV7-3 TGTGCCAGCAGCCTTCGAGACAGTCGAGAGACCCAGTACTTC CASSLRDSRETQYF
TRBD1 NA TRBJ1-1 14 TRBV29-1 TGCAGCGTCGCCCGGGACAGGGACTGGAGTGAAGCTTTCTTT CSVARDRDWSEAFF
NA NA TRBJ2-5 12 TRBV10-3 TGTGCCATCAGTGAGTCGGGGGAGACCCAGTACTTC CAISESGETQYF
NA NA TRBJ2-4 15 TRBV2 TGTGCCAGCAGTGAAGGGACTGGAGCCAAAAACATTCAGTACTTC CASSEGTGAKNIQYF
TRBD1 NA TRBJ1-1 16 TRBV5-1 TGCGCCAGCAGCTTAAAGGGGACAGGGGAGAGTACTGAAGCTTTCTTT CASSLKGTGESTEAFF
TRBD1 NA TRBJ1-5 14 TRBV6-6 TGTGCCAGCAGGGGGACAGGGGGCAATCAGCCCCAGCATTTT CASRGTGGNQPQHF
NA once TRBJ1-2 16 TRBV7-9 TGTGCCAGCAGCTTAAGGTCAGCAAATCTTAACTATGGCTACACCTTC CASSLRSANLNYGYTF
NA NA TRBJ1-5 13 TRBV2 TGTGCCAGCAGTGACATTTTAAATCAGCCCCAGCATTTT CASSDILNQPQHF
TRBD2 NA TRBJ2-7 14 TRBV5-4 TGTGCCAGCAGCCCTCGGGGGGGTTCGAGGGAGCAGTACTTC CASSPRGGSREQYF
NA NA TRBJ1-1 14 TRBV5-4 TGTGCCAGCAGCTTGGGGAGCAGCTACACTGAAGCTTTCTTT CASSLGSSYTEAFF
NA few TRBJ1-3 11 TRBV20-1 TGCAGTGCTAGAGATAGAAACACCATATATTTT CSARDRNTIYF
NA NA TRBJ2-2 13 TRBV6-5 TGTGCCAGCAGTTACTCCCGAAAAGGGGAGCTGTTTTTT CASSYSRKGELFF
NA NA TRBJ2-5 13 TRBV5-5 TGTGCCAGCAGCCCACCGTACCAAGAGACCCAGTACTTC CASSPPYQETQYF
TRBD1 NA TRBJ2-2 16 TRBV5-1 TGCGCCAGCAGCCAAACCGGGACAGGGGTAACCGGGGAGCTGTTTTTT CASSQTGTGVTGELFF
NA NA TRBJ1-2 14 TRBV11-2 TGTGCCAGCAGCTTAGGCAACCAGAACTATGGCTACACCTTC CASSLGNQNYGYTF
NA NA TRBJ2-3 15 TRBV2 TGTGCCAGCAGTGAAAATTGGGGGATCACAGATACGCAGTATTTT CASSENWGITDTQYF
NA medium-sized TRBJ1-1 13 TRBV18 TGTGCCAGCTCGGGGGGGGAGCATACTGAAGCTTTCTTT CASSGGEHTEAFF
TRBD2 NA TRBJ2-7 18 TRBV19 TGTGCCAGTAGTATGGCCCACTCTACTAGCGGGAGCTCCTACGAGCAGTACTTC CASSMAHSTSGSSYEQYF
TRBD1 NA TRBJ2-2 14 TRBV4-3 TGCGCCAGCAGACGGGACAGAGGCACCGGGGAGCTGTTTTTT CASRRDRGTGELFF
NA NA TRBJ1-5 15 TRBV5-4 TGTGCCAGCAGCTCGGGGGGGGATGGCCATCAGCCCCAGCATTTT CASSSGGDGHQPQHF
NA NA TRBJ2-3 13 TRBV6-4 TGTGCCAGCAGTGTGCAGGGCGGAGATACGCAGTATTTT CASSVQGGDTQYF
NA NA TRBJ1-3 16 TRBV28 TGTGCCAGCAGTCCGACGGACCCCGACTCTGGAAACACCATATATTTT CASSPTDPDSGNTIYF
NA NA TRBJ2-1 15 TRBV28 TGTGCCAGCAGTCGGGACCGGCGGGTCTACATTGAGCAGTTCTTC CASSRDRRVYIEQFF
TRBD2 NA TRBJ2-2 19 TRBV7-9 TGTGCCAGCAGCTCGGGGACTAGCGGGAGATCCTTGAACACCGGGGAGCTGTTTTTT CASSSGTSGRSLNTGELFF
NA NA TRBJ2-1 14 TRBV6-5 TGTGCCAGCAGTTACTCAGATTATGGCAATGAGCAGTTCTTC CASSYSDYGNEQFF
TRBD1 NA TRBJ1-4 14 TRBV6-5 TGTGCCAGCAGTTGGGGGACAGGGGGGGAAAAACTGTTTTTT CASSWGTGGEKLFF
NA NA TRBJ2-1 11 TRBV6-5 TGTGCCAGCAGTGGGACGGGTAGGCAGTTCTTC CASSGTGRQFF
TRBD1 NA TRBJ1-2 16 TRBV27 TGTGCCAGCAGCAGAACAGGACAGGGGGCTTTCTATGGCTACGCCTTC CASSRTGQGAFYGYAF
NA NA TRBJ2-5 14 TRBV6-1 TGTGCCAGCAGTGCGAGGAGGGGCCAAGAGACCCAGTACTTC CASSARRGQETQYF
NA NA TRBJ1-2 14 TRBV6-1 TGTGCCAGCTTCCACGGGGGCAACGACTATGGCTACACCTTC CASFHGGNDYGYTF
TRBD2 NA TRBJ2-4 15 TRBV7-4 TGTGCCAGCAGCCAGACTAGCGGTTCCAAAAACATTCAGTACTTC CASSQTSGSKNIQYF
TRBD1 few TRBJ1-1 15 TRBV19 TGTGCCAGTAGCCTCACTGGCGACAGGGACACTGAAGCTTTCTTT CASSLTGDRDTEAFF
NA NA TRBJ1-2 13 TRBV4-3 TGCGCCAGCAGCCGAGGGGCAGGGTATGGCTACACCTTC CASSRGAGYGYTF
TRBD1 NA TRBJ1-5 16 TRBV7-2 TGTGCCAGCAGTGACCGGGACAGGGGTTCCAATCAGCCCCAGCATTTT CASSDRDRGSNQPQHF